This T cell receptor beta chain was obtained from a study of T cells in women clearing cervical HPV infection. Study results and caveats: CIN3+ cases had significantly higher TCR richness than controls; evenness did not differ.

The germline V gene has CDR1 DFQATT and CDR2 SNEGSKA (reference sequence). The trim removed 0 bases at V and 6 bases at J, leaving 9 bases unmatched. This CDR3 region has 16 residues. Points on this clone: The antigen is undetermined. The DNA ends 3 residues before the CDR3 does, and the rest of the CDR3 is filled in from the germline J gene.

Sequencing used immunoSEQ multiplex PCR; TCRdb keeps in-frame clones, though not all of them. In total, the table holds 20,000 to 30,000 clones. The receptor's source is a woman between 18 and 75 years old with a cervical HPV16 infection that either progressed to CIN3+ or cleared (not recorded which). V gene TRBV20-1 combines with J gene TRBJ2-2, with 8 nucleotides matching TRBD1. The sample taken for sequencing was blood buffy coat. The CDR3 DNA, read in part, is TGCAGTGCTAGAGATATCGACCAGGGGGCCGCCGGGGAG. It specifies CSARDIDQGAAGE. The whole CDR3 sequence is CSARDIDQGAAGELFF.